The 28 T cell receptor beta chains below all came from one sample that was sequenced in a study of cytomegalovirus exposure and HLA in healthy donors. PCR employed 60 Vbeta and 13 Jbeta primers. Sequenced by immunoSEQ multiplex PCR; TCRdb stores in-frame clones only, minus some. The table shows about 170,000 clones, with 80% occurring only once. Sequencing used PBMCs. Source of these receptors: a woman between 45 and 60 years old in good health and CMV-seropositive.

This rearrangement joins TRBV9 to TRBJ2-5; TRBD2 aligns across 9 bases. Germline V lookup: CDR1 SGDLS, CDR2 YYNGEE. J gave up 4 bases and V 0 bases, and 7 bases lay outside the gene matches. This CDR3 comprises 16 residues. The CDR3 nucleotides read TGTGCCAGCAGCGTAGGGGGCGGGAGGGCCGGAGAGACCCAGTACTTC. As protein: CASSVGGGRAGETQYF.

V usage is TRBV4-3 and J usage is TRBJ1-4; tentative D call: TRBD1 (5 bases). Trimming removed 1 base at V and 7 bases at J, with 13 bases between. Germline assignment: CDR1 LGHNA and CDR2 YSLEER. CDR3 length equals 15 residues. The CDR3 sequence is CASSQGLTGGEKLFF. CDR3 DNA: TGCGCCAGCAGCCAAGGCCTGACGGGGGGTGAAAAACTGTTTTTT.

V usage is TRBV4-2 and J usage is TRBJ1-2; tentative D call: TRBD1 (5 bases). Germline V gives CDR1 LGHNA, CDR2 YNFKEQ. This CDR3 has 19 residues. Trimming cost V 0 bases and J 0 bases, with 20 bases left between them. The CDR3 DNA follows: TGTGCCAGCAGCCAAGAATTCGGGAGGCAAGGCAGGGCTAACTATGGCTACACCTTC. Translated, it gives CASSQEFGRQGRANYGYTF.

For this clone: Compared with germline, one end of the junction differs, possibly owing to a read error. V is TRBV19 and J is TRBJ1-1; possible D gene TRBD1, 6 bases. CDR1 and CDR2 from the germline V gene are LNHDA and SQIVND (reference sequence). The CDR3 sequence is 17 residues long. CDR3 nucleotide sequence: TGTGCCAGTAGTTTAGAACAGGGTGGGGAAGAGAACACTGAAGCTTTCTTT. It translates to CASSLEQGGEENTEAFF.

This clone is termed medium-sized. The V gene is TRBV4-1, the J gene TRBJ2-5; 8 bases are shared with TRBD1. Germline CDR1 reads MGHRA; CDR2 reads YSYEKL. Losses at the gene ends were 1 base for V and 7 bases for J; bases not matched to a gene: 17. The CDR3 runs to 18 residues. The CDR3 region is CASSQAVTTGARWVTQYF. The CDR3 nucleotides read TGCGCCAGCAGCCAAGCAGTAACGACAGGGGCTAGATGGGTGACCCAGTACTTC.

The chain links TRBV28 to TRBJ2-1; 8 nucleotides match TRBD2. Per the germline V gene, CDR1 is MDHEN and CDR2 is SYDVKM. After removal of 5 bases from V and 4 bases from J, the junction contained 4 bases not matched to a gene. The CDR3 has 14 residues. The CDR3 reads CASSSSGTYNEQFF. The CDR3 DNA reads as TGTGCCAGCAGTAGTAGCGGGACTTACAATGAGCAGTTCTTC.

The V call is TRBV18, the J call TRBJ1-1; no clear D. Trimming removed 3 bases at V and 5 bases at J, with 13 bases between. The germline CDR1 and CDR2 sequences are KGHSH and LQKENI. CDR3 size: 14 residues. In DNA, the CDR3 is TGTGCCAGCTCACCGGAGCACGGGGTGACTGAAGCTTTCTTT. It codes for CASSPEHGVTEAFF. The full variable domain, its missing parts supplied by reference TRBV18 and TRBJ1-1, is NAGVMQNPRHLVRRRGQEARLRCSPMKGHSHVYWYRQLPEEGLKFMVYLQKENIIDESGMPKERFSAEFPKEGPSILRIQQVVRGDSAAYFCASSPEHGVTEAFFGQGTRLTVV.

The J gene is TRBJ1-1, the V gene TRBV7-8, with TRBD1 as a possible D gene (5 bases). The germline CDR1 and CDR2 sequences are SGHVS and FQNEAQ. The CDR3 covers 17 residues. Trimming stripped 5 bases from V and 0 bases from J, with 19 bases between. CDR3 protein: CASSPKGVGGVNTEAFF. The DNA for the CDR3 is TGTGCCAGCAGCCCTAAAGGGGTGGGGGGAGTGAACACTGAAGCTTTCTTT.

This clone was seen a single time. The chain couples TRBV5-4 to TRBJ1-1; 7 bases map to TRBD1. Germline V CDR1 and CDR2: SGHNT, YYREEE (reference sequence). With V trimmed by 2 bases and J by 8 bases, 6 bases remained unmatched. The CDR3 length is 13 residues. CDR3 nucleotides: TGTGCCAGCAGCTTTACAGGGGCACGGGAAGCTTTCTTT. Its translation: CASSFTGAREAFF.

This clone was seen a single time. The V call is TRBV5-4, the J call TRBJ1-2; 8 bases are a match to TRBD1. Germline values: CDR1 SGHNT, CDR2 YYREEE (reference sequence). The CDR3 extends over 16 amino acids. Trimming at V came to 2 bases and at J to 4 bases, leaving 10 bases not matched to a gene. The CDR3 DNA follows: TGTGCCAGCAGCTTTCCGACAGGGGAGTCGGGCTATGGCTACACCTTC. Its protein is CASSFPTGESGYGYTF. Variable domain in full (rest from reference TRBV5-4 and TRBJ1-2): ETGVTQSPTHLIKTRGQQVTLRCSSQSGHNTVSWYQQALGQGPQFIFQYYREEENGRGNFPPRFSGLQFPNYSSELNVNALELDDSALYLCASSFPTGESGYGYTFGSGTRLTVV.

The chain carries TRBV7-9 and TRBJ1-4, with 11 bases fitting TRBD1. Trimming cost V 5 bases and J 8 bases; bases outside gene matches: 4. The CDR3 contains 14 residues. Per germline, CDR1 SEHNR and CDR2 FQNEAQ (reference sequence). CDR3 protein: CASSPGQGGEKLFF. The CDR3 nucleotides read TGTGCCAGCAGCCCGGGACAGGGGGGGGAAAAACTGTTTTTT.

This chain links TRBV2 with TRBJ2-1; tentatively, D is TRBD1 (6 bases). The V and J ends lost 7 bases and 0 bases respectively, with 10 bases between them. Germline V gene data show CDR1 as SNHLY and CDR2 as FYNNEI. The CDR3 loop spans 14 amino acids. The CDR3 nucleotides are TGTGCCAGCACCAGGGGTAGCTCCTACAATGAGCAGTTCTTC. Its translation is CASTRGSSYNEQFF.

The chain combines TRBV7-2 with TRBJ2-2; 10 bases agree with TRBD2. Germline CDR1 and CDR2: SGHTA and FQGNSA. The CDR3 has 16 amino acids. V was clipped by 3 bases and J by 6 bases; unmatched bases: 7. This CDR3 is CASSLQSGGAAGELFF. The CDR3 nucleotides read TGTGCCAGCAGCTTGCAGAGCGGGGGGGCCGCCGGGGAGCTGTTTTTT. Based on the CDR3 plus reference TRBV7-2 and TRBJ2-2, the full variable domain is GAGVSQSPSNKVTEKGKDVELRCDPISGHTALYWYRQSLGQGLEFLIYFQGNSAPDKSGLPSDRFSAERTGGSVSTLTIQRTQQEDSAVYLCASSLQSGGAAGELFFGEGSRLTVL.

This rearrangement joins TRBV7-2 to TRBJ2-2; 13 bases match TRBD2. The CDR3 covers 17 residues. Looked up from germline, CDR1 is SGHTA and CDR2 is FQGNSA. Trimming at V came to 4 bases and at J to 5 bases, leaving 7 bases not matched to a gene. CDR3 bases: TGTGCCAGCAGCTACGGACTAGCGGGAGTCTTGACCGGGGAGCTGTTTTTT. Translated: CASSYGLAGVLTGELFF.

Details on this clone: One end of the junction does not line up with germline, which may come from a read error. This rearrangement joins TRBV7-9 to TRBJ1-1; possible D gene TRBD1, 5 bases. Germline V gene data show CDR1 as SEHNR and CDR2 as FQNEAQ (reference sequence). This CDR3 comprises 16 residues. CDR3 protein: CSSSLEGSAGGGRAFF. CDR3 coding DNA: TGTTCCAGCAGCTTAGAAGGCTCAGCCGGCGGGGGAAGGGCTTTCTTT.

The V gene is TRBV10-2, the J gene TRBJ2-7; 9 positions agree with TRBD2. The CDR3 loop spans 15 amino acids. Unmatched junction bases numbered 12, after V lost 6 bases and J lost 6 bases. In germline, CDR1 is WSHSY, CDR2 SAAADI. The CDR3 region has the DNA TGCGCCAGCAGGGGGGCGGGAGGGCCTGCTCGCGAGCAGTACTTC. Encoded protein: CASRGAGGPAREQYF.

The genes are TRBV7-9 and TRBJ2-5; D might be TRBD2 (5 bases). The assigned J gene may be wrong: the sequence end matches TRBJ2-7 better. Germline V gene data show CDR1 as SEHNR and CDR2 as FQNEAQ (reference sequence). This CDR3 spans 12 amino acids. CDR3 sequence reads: CASSFPGYEQYF. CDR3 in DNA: TGTGCCAGCAGCTTTCCGGGGTACGAGCAGTACTTC.

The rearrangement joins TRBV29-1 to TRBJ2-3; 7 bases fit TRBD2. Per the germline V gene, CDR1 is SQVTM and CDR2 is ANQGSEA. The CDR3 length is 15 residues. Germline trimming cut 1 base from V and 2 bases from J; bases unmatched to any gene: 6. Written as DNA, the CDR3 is TGCAGCGTTGAAGGTGGGAGGGGAAACACAGATACGCAGTATTTT. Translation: CSVEGGRGNTDTQYF.

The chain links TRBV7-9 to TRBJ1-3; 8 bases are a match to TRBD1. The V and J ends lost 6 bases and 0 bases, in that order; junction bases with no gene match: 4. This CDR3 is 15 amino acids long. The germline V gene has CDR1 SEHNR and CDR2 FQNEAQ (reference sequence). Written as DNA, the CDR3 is TGTGCCAGCAGGTCAACAGGGGGCTCTGGAAACACCATATATTTT. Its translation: CASRSTGGSGNTIYF.

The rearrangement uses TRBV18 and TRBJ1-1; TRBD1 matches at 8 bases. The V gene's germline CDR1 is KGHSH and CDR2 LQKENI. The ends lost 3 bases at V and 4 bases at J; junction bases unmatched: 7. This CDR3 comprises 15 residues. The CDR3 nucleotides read TGTGCCAGCTCACCCAGGACAGGGATGAGCACTGAAGCTTTCTTT. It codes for CASSPRTGMSTEAFF.

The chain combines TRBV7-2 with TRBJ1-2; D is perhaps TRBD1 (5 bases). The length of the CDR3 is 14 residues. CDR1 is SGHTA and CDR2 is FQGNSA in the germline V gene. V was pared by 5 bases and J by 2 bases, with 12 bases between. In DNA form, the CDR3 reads TGTGCCAGCAGCCCTGGAGGGGTCAACTATGGCTACACCTTC. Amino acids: CASSPGGVNYGYTF.

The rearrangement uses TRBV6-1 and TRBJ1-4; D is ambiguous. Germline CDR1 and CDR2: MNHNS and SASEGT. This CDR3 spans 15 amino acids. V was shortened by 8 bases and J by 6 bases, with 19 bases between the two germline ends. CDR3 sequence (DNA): TGTGCCAGCGTGGGAGTGAGGCCCGGCGATGAAAAACTGTTTTTT. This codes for CASVGVRPGDEKLFF.

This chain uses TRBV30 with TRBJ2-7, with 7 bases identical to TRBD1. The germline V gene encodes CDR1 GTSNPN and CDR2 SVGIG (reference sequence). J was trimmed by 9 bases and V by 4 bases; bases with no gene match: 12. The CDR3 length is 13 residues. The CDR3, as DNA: TGTGCCTGGAACGACAGGGTGGTTTATCGGCAGTACTTC. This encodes CAWNDRVVYRQYF.

The CDR3 loop reads CASRMTRGNTGELFF. CDR3 DNA sequence: TGTGCCAGTAGAATGACACGGGGGAACACCGGGGAGCTGTTTTTT. The J gene is TRBJ2-2, the V gene TRBV19, with TRBD2 as a possible D gene (5 bases). Germline V gene lookup returns CDR1 LNHDA and CDR2 SQIVND (reference sequence). The CDR3 runs 15 residues. V was pared by 6 bases and J by 1 base, with 12 bases between.

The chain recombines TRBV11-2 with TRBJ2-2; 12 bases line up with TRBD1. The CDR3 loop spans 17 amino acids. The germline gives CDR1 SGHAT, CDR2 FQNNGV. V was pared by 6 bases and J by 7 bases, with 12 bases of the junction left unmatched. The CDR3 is CASSRSGTGGAIGELFF. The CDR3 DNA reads TGTGCCAGCAGTAGATCCGGGACAGGGGGCGCGATCGGGGAGCTGTTTTTT.

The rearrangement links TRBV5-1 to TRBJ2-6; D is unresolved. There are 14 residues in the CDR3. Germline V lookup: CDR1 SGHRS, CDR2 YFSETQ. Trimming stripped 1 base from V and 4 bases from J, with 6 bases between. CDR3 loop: CASSLPTGANVLTF. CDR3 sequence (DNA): TGCGCCAGCAGCTTGCCGACAGGGGCCAACGTCCTGACTTTC. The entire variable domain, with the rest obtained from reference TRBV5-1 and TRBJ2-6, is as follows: KAGVTQTPRYLIKTRGQQVTLSCSPISGHRSVSWYQQTPGQGLQFLFEYFSETQRNKGNFPGRFSGRQFSNSRSEMNVSTLELGDSALYLCASSLPTGANVLTFGAGSRLTVL.

The chain's CDR3 is CASRGTGSRGSEAFF. CDR3 nucleotides: TGTGCCAGCCGGGGGACAGGGAGTAGGGGATCTGAAGCTTTCTTT. V usage is TRBV7-9 and J usage is TRBJ1-1; TRBD1 matches 9 bases. The CDR3 has 15 residues. Germline CDR1 reads SEHNR; CDR2 reads FQNEAQ (reference sequence). Trimming removed 8 bases from V and 6 bases from J; junction bases left unmatched: 13.

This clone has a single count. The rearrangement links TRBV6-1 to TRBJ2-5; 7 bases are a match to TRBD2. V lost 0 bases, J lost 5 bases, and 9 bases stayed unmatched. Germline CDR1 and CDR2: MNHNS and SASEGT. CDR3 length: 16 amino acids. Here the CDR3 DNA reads TGTGCCAGCAGTGAAGCGCGAAGACTAGCTCGGGAGACCCAGTACTTC. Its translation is CASSEARRLARETQYF.